This T cell receptor (beta chain) is from a study of T cells in Graves' hyperthyroidism and ophthalmopathy. There are a few counts of this clonotype. Its specificity is not known. Trimming at V came to 6 bases and at J to 3 bases, leaving 12 bases not matched to a gene. Looked up from germline, CDR1 is DFQATT and CDR2 is SNEGSKA (reference sequence). CDR3 length equals 15 residues. Researchers took RNA transcripts and amplified the TCR beta CDR3 regions from them. Carried out on the TCR CDR3, a first-round RT-PCR used the HTBI primer set. MiXCR was run by TCRdb on the multiplex PCR reads, yielding one entry per CDR3 protein. The profile covers about 640,000 distinct CDR3 sequences, with roughly 20% appearing a single time and roughly a third taken by the ten largest. Whole-study findings and limits: Most clonotypes expanded in the thyroid (above 0.001) were also present in blood.

V is TRBV20-1 and J is TRBJ2-7, with TRBD2 matching over 9 bases. This receptor was identified in a man in his thirties or forties with Graves' ophthalmopathy. The specimen sequenced was blood. CDR3 loop: CSAGDRTSDYYEQYF. CDR3 coding DNA: TGCAGTGCGGGAGATCGGACTAGCGATTACTACGAGCAGTACTTC.